This passage covers 29 T cell receptor beta chains from one sample sequenced in a study of beta chain features in type 1 diabetes. Expressed TCRB transcripts got sequenced, as all isolated RNA was reverse transcribed. Assay: immunoSEQ multiplex PCR; the TCRdb copy retains only in-frame clones and omits some. The table shows 70,000 to 95,000 clones, with around a third occurring only once. Sequenced: stem cell memory CD4+ T cells from blood. These receptors originate from a woman aged 18-29 years in good health.

This clone was detected a few times. The chain couples TRBV2 to TRBJ1-2; possibly TRBD1 for D (6 bases). Looked up from germline, CDR1 is SNHLY and CDR2 is FYNNEI. Deletions cut 6 bases from V and 4 bases from J, with 21 bases between. CDR3 length equals 16 residues. CDR3 protein: CASRDPTGGRPYGYTF. The DNA for the CDR3 is TGTGCCAGCAGGGACCCCACCGGGGGGCGCCCCTATGGCTACACCTTC.

The chain combines TRBV5-8 with TRBJ2-1, with D perhaps matching TRBD2 (6 bases). Germline values: CDR1 SGHTS, CDR2 YDEGEE. The CDR3 length is 14 residues. Deletions cut 0 bases from V and 10 bases from J, with 14 bases between. CDR3 loop: CASSLVRELSEQFF. The CDR3, as DNA: TGTGCCAGCAGCTTGGTCCGGGAGTTATCCGAGCAGTTCTTC.

The V and J genes are TRBV30 and TRBJ1-2; D is unclear. The CDR3 totals 13 residues. Germline lookup yields CDR1 GTSNPN and CDR2 SVGIG (reference sequence). V lost 2 bases to trimming and J lost 4 bases, with 11 bases between them. The CDR3 coding sequence is TGTGCCTGGAGTCCGACGGGGAGCTATGGCTACACCTTC. Translated: CAWSPTGSYGYTF.

This clone showed up many times. One end of the junction varies from germline; a read error may be responsible. V and J are TRBV23-1 and TRBJ2-7, with TRBD1 identical over 7 bases. TRBV23-1 is placed among ORFs of uncertain function. The CDR3 consists of 12 residues. The CDR3 sequence is CASSQPQTGTRF. The CDR3 nucleotides read TGCGCCAGCAGTCAACCTCAGACAGGGACAAGATTC.

The chain joins TRBV5-6 to TRBJ1-4; 7 bases match TRBD1. CDR1 SGHDT and CDR2 YYEEEE come from the germline V gene. The trim removed 1 base at V and 1 base at J, leaving 4 bases unmatched. The CDR3 runs 16 residues. The CDR3 DNA sequence: TGTGCCAGCAGCTTGACAGGGGTGGAAACTAATGAAAAACTGTTTTTT. Translation gives CASSLTGVETNEKLFF.

The V call is TRBV5-1, the J call TRBJ2-3; 11 bases fit TRBD2. This CDR3 has 15 residues. Trimming removed 0 bases from V and 5 bases from J; junction bases left unmatched: 2. Per germline, CDR1 SGHRS and CDR2 YFSETQ. CDR3 DNA: TGCGCCAGCAGCTTGGTAGCGGGGGGGGAAGATACGCAGTATTTT. Protein product: CASSLVAGGEDTQYF. Full variable domain (outside the CDR3, taken from reference TRBV5-1 and TRBJ2-3): KAGVTQTPRYLIKTRGQQVTLSCSPISGHRSVSWYQQTPGQGLQFLFEYFSETQRNKGNFPGRFSGRQFSNSRSEMNVSTLELGDSALYLCASSLVAGGEDTQYFGPGTRLTVL.

The chain employs TRBV5-1 and TRBJ1-1, with 7 bases fitting TRBD1. The junction had 15 bases not matched to a gene; V was cut back by 4 bases and J by 0 bases. CDR1 and CDR2 from the germline V gene are SGHRS and YFSETQ. This CDR3 region has 18 residues. The CDR3 sequence: CASSKKRTGEAMNTEAFF. CDR3 in DNA: TGCGCCAGCAGCAAAAAGAGAACAGGGGAAGCGATGAACACTGAAGCTTTCTTT.

The rearrangement uses TRBV4-2 and TRBJ2-5; D ambiguous. The CDR3 consists of 13 residues. In germline, CDR1 is LGHNA, CDR2 YNFKEQ. V gave up 1 base and J gave up 5 bases, with 8 bases separating them. The CDR3 DNA sequence: TGTGCCAGCAGCCAAGTTTTGGGCGAGACCCAGTACTTC. Translated: CASSQVLGETQYF.

DNA for the CDR3: TGTGCCAGCAGCAGAGGCCAGGGGACTGAAAAACTGTTTTTT. It encodes CASSRGQGTEKLFF. The chain couples TRBV14 to TRBJ1-4, with D perhaps TRBD1 (6 bases). Germline values: CDR1 SGHDN, CDR2 FVKESK. V was trimmed by 5 bases and J by 7 bases, leaving 14 bases between them. The length of the CDR3 is 14 residues.

There are many counts of this clone. This sequence joins TRBV30 and TRBJ2-6, with TRBD2 matching over 7 bases. The CDR3 is 14 amino acids. From germline, CDR1 is GTSNPN and CDR2 SVGIG (reference sequence). The CDR3 DNA sequence: TGTGCTGTTACGGGGGGCTCTGGGGCCAACGTCCTGACTTTC. Translated, it gives CAVTGGSGANVLTF.

J is TRBJ1-2 and V is TRBV2; 8 bases align to TRBD1. Germline-derived CDR1 and CDR2 are SNHLY and FYNNEI. With V trimmed by 3 bases and J by 8 bases, 5 bases remained unmatched. The CDR3 consists of 13 residues. Here the CDR3 reads CASSDDRGGGYTF. In nucleotides, the CDR3 is TGTGCCAGCAGTGACGACAGGGGAGGAGGCTACACCTTC.

This chain links TRBV5-1 with TRBJ2-5; 7 bases line up with TRBD1. CDR1 is SGHRS, CDR2 YFSETQ, per germline. The CDR3 covers 14 residues. The V and J ends lost 6 bases and 5 bases, in that order; junction bases with no gene match: 10. The CDR3 loop reads CASKATGAGETQYF. The CDR3 coding sequence is TGCGCCAGCAAAGCCACAGGGGCCGGGGAGACCCAGTACTTC.

The chain's CDR3 is CASSFRRVDTGELFF. CDR3 DNA sequence: TGTGCCAGCAGCTTCCGCAGGGTGGACACCGGGGAGCTGTTTTTT. V gene TRBV7-9 combines with J gene TRBJ2-2, with D tentatively TRBD1 (5 bases). The length of the CDR3 is 15 residues. Between the trimmed V and J ends, which lost 3 bases and 3 bases, there was a span of 11 bases. Per the germline V gene, CDR1 is SEHNR and CDR2 is FQNEAQ (reference sequence). Combining the CDR3 with reference TRBV7-9 and TRBJ2-2 gives the whole variable domain DTGVSQNPRHKITKRGQNVTFRCDPISEHNRLYWYRQTLGQGPEFLTYFQNEAQLEKSRLLSDRFSAERPKGSFSTLEIQRTEQGDSAMYLCASSFRRVDTGELFFGEGSRLTVL.

The genes are TRBV5-1 and TRBJ2-5; possibly TRBD2 for D (6 bases). Per germline, CDR1 SGHRS and CDR2 YFSETQ. The CDR3 consists of 14 residues. V was pared by 6 bases and J by 2 bases, with 14 bases between. The CDR3 sequence is CASTPEGTQETQYF. For the CDR3, the DNA is TGCGCCAGCACCCCGGAGGGGACTCAAGAGACCCAGTACTTC.

This clone was found a few times. V usage is TRBV29-1 and J usage is TRBJ2-7; D perhaps matches TRBD1 (6 bases). Germline V gives CDR1 SQVTM, CDR2 ANQGSEA. There are 14 residues in the CDR3. V dropped 4 bases and J dropped 4 bases, with 17 bases sitting between them. The CDR3 spells CSVGTEGRRYEQYF. The CDR3, as DNA: TGCAGCGTTGGGACAGAGGGAAGAAGATACGAGCAGTACTTC.

The chain uses TRBV5-1 and TRBJ2-1; no firm D call. The CDR3 has 14 residues. The germline V and J ends were trimmed by 2 bases and 5 bases, with 11 bases remaining between them. The germline V gene encodes CDR1 SGHRS and CDR2 YFSETQ. CDR3 protein: CASSFKQPDNEQFF. In nucleotides, the CDR3 is TGCGCCAGCAGCTTTAAACAACCAGACAATGAGCAGTTCTTC.

V is TRBV7-3 and J is TRBJ1-1; 7 nucleotides match TRBD1. The CDR3 is made up of 17 amino acids. The germline V gene encodes CDR1 SGHTA and CDR2 FQGTGA. Losses at the gene ends were 3 bases for V and 0 bases for J; bases not matched to a gene: 10. CDR3 bases: TGTGCCAGCAGCTTCCCGGACAGGAACGCATTGAACACTGAAGCTTTCTTT. Protein sequence: CASSFPDRNALNTEAFF.

V gene TRBV2 combines with J gene TRBJ2-7, with D possibly matching TRBD1 (6 bases). V was cut by 5 bases and J by 9 bases, with 14 bases left in between. Per the germline V gene, CDR1 is SNHLY and CDR2 is FYNNEI. The CDR3 length is 12 residues. The CDR3 sequence is CASSLDRRVQYF. The CDR3 bases are TGTGCCAGCAGTTTAGACAGGAGAGTGCAGTACTTC.

The V gene is TRBV19, the J gene TRBJ2-2; 12 nucleotides agree with TRBD2. Germline V lookup: CDR1 LNHDA, CDR2 SQIVND (reference sequence). V shed 6 bases and J 6 bases; nucleotides not matched to a gene: 2. The CDR3 loop spans 14 amino acids. CDR3 DNA sequence: TGTGCCAGTAGGGCTAGCGGGAGGGCCGGGGAGCTGTTTTTT. Its protein is CASRASGRAGELFF.

The rearrangement links TRBV30 to TRBJ2-2; 8 bases line up with TRBD2. V lost 8 bases to trimming and J lost 2 bases; unmatched junction nucleotides: 4. Germline values: CDR1 GTSNPN, CDR2 SVGIG (reference sequence). The CDR3 spans 13 residues. In DNA form, the CDR3 reads TGTGCCCGGGGGGGACAAAACACCGGGGAGCTGTTTTTT. It is translated as CARGGQNTGELFF.

The V call is TRBV6-5, the J call TRBJ1-1; TRBD1 matches 7 bases. The CDR3 is made up of 14 amino acids. V lost 6 bases, J lost 3 bases, and 7 bases stayed unmatched. Germline V gives CDR1 MNHEY, CDR2 SVGAGI. CDR3 in amino acids: CASSRKQGDTEAFF. The CDR3 coding sequence is TGTGCCAGCAGCCGAAAGCAGGGGGACACTGAAGCTTTCTTT.

The sample holds a few counts of this clone. The chain joins TRBV14 to TRBJ1-1; D not certain. The CDR3 runs to 15 residues. V lost 4 bases to trimming and J lost 0 bases, with 12 bases between them. Germline CDR1 and CDR2: SGHDN and FVKESK. CDR3 in amino acids: CASSPYRRVNTEAFF. The CDR3 bases are TGTGCCAGCAGCCCCTACCGCCGAGTGAACACTGAAGCTTTCTTT. The full variable domain, its missing parts supplied by reference TRBV14 and TRBJ1-1, is EAGVTQFPSHSVIEKGQTVTLRCDPISGHDNLYWYRRVMGKEIKFLLHFVKESKQDESGMPNNRFLAERTGGTYSTLKVQPAELEDSGVYFCASSPYRRVNTEAFFGQGTRLTVV.

This clone was seen only a few times. CDR3 sequence (DNA): TGTGCCAGCAGCGCCCAGGGGAAGAGGGATGAAAAACTGTTTTTT. This translates into CASSAQGKRDEKLFF. This chain joins TRBV9 and TRBJ1-4; possibly TRBD1 for D (6 bases). Trimming pared 3 bases from V and 6 bases from J, leaving 15 bases between. The CDR3 covers 15 residues. Germline CDR1 is SGDLS and CDR2 is YYNGEE.

The rearrangement uses TRBV30 and TRBJ2-7; no reliable D call. The CDR3 spans 14 residues. Germline V gene sequence: CDR1 GTSNPN, CDR2 SVGIG (reference sequence). V was cut by 2 bases and J by 3 bases, with 14 bases left in between. CDR3 amino acids: CAWSPSIGNYEQYF. The CDR3 DNA is TGTGCCTGGAGTCCGTCTATTGGTAACTACGAGCAGTACTTC.

The chain has TRBV7-2 and TRBJ2-3; a possible D gene is TRBD1 (6 bases). Germline V lookup: CDR1 SGHTA, CDR2 FQGNSA. The CDR3 spans 13 residues. Deletions cut 4 bases from V and 4 bases from J, with 9 bases between. The CDR3 loop is CASSSDSADTQYF. CDR3 bases: TGTGCCAGCAGCTCGGACAGCGCAGATACGCAGTATTTT. Combining the CDR3 with reference TRBV7-2 and TRBJ2-3 gives the whole variable domain GAGVSQSPSNKVTEKGKDVELRCDPISGHTALYWYRQSLGQGLEFLIYFQGNSAPDKSGLPSDRFSAERTGGSVSTLTIQRTQQEDSAVYLCASSSDSADTQYFGPGTRLTVL.

This chain joins TRBV9 and TRBJ2-4, with TRBD1 matching 12 bases. V dropped 7 bases and J dropped 8; count of bases not matched to a gene: 7. Germline CDR1 SGDLS, CDR2 YYNGEE. The CDR3 runs 14 residues. CDR3 nucleotides: TGTGCCAGCCAGGGACAGGGGGCGTTAGACATTCAGTACTTC. As protein: CASQGQGALDIQYF.

This clone turned up a few times. The rearrangement uses TRBV4-1 and TRBJ1-6; D uncertain. V was pared by 4 bases and J by 11 bases, with 9 bases between. This CDR3 region has 12 residues. Germline V gives CDR1 MGHRA, CDR2 YSYEKL. CDR3 nucleotide sequence: TGCGCCAGCAGCCTTTCAGGTCCACCCCTCCACTTT. The encoded protein is CASSLSGPPLHF.

For this clone: The DNA is left out, because the CDR3 cannot be placed on it with certainty; the CDR3 is given as TCRdb lists it. The rearrangement uses TRBV7-3 and TRBJ1-4. The V gene's germline CDR1 is SGHTA and CDR2 FQGTGA. The CDR3 region is 17 residues in length, termini included. This chain's CDR3 is CASSLDGVEQLMKNCFF.

V and J are TRBV12-5 and TRBJ2-3; D is ambiguous. The CDR3 length is 11 residues. The V gene's germline CDR1 is LGHNT and CDR2 FRNRAP. V gave up 4 bases and J gave up 3 bases, with 2 bases separating them. CDR3 in amino acids: CASGSTDTQYF. The CDR3 region has the DNA TGTGCTAGTGGTTCTACAGATACGCAGTATTTT.